These 2 T cell receptor beta chains were all obtained from the same sample, sequenced in a study of shared clonotypes between healthy human individuals. Measured with immunoSEQ multiplex PCR; TCRdb has only the in-frame clones, and not every one. The top ten clones hold roughly an eighth of a sample with 450,000 to 500,000 clones, more than 65% of them seen once. Sequencing was carried out using PBMCs. The receptors derive from a woman between 40 and 50 years old in good health. Some clones in this sample may be carry-over from other donors' samples.

The chain joins TRBV19 to TRBJ2-4; 7 nucleotides agree with TRBD1. There are 16 residues in the CDR3. Trimming removed 5 bases from V and 6 bases from J; junction bases left unmatched: 13. The germline V gene encodes CDR1 LNHDA and CDR2 SQIVND (reference sequence). This CDR3 reads CASSPRQGGQRNIQYF. CDR3 sequence (DNA): TGTGCCAGTAGTCCCCGACAGGGCGGCCAAAGAAACATTCAGTACTTC.

This clone has a handful of counts. The chain uses TRBV2 and TRBJ2-2, with D tentatively TRBD1 (5 bases). Germline CDR1 reads SNHLY; CDR2 reads FYNNEI. The V end lost 4 bases, the J end lost 4 bases, and 13 bases lay between the germline ends. CDR3 length equals 15 residues. This chain's CDR3 is CASSGQRTSTGELFF. Here the CDR3 DNA reads TGTGCCAGCAGTGGACAGAGGACGAGCACCGGGGAGCTGTTTTTT.